This T cell receptor beta chain stems from a study of blood T cell repertoires in COVID-19. Study context: Specimens from acute and convalescent COVID-19 originated in the United States, Italy and Spain. The analysed material was cDNA or gDNA that came from T cells, B-cell-depleted T cells, or PBMCs.

Methods used by the authors: Cell counts per sample came from amplifying reference gene primers. Here immunoSEQ multiplex PCR was the method, and the copy in TCRdb shows in-frame clones only, minus some. For V, J and clone size, that table is used; D and trimming come from the DNA. The data show roughly 310,000 clones, about 88% seen once. This clone was observed a handful of times. The clonotype comes from a woman aged 40 to 49 who had recovered from COVID-19. What was sequenced was PBMCs or T cells enriched from blood (not recorded which).

The CDR3 DNA follows: TGTGCCAGCACCACTGGGCGGGGACAGGGGGCGCGAGAGCAGTACTTC. Encoded protein: CASTTGRGQGAREQYF. This chain connects TRBV2 to TRBJ2-7, with 12 bases matching TRBD1. Trimming cost V 7 bases and J 7 bases; bases outside gene matches: 14. The germline V gene has CDR1 SNHLY and CDR2 FYNNEI. This CDR3 region has 16 residues.